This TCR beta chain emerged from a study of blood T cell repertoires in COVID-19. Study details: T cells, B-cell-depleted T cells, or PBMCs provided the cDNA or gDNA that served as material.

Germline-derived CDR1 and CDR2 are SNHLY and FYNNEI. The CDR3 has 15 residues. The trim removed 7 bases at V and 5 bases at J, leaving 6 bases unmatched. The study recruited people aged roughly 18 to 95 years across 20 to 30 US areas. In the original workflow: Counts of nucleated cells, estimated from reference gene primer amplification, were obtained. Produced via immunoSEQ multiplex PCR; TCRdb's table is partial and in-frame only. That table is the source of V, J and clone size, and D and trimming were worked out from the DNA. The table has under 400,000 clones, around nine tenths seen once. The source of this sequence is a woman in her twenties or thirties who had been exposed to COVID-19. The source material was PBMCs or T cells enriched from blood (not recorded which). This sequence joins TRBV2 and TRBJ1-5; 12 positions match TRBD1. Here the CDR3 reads CASIEGQGADQPQHF. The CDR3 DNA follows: TGTGCCAGCATAGAGGGACAGGGGGCGGATCAGCCCCAGCATTTT.